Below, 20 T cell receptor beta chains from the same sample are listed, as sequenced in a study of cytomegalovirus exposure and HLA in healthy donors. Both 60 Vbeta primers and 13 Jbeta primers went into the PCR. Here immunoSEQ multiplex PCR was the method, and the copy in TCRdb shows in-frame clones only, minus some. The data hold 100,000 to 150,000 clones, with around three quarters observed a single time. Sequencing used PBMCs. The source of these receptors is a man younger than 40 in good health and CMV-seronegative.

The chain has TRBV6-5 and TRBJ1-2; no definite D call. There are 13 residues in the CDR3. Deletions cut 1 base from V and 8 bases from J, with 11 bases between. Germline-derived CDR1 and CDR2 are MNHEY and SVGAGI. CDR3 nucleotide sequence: TGTGCCAGCAGTTACTTGGACTTAAGGGGCTACACCTTC. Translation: CASSYLDLRGYTF.

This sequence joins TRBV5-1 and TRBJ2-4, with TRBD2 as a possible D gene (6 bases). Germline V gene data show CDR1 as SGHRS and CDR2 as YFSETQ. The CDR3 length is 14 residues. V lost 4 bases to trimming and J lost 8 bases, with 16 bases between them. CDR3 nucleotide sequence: TGCGCCAGCAGCGGAAACACGGGCGGGGACATTCAGTACTTC. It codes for CASSGNTGGDIQYF.

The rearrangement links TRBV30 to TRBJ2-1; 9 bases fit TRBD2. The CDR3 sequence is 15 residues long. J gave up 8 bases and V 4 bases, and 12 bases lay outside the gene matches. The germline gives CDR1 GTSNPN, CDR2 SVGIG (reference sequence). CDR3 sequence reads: CAWTPASGIFYEQFF. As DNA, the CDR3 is TGTGCCTGGACCCCAGCTAGCGGGATCTTCTATGAGCAGTTCTTC. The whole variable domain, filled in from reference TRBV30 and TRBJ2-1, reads SQTIHQWPATLVQPVGSPLSLECTVEGTSNPNLYWYRQAAGRGLQLLFYSVGIGQISSEVPQNLSASRPQDRQFILSSKKLLLSDSGFYLCAWTPASGIFYEQFFGPGTRLTVL.

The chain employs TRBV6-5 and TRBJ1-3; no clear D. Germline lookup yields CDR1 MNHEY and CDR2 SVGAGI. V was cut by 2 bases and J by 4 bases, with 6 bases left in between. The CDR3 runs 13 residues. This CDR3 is CASSYNRGNTIYF. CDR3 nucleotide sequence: TGTGCCAGCAGTTACAACCGGGGAAACACCATATATTTT.

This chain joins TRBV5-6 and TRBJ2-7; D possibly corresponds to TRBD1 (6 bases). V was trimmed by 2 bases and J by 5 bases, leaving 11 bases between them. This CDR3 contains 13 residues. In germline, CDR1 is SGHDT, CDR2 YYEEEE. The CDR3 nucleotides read TGTGCCAGCAGCTTTACATCAGGGGACGAGCAGTACTTC. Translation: CASSFTSGDEQYF.

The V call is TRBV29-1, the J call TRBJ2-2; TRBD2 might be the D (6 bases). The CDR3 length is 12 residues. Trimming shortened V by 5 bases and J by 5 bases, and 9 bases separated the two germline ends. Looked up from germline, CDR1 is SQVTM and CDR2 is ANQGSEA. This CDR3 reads CSVSGWTGELFF. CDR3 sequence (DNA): TGCAGCGTTAGCGGGTGGACCGGGGAGCTGTTTTTT.

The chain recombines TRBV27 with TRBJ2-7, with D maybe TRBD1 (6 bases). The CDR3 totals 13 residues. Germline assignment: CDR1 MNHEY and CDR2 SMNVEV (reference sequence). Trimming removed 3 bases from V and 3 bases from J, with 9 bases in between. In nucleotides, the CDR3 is TGTGCCAGCAGTTTGACACAGGGCTACGAGCAGTACTTC. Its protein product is CASSLTQGYEQYF.

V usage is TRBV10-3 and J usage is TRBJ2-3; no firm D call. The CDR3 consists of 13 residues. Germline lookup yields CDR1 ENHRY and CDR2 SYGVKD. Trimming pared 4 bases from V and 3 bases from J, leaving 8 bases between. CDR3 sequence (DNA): TGTGCCATCAGTGTCGAGGTTACAGATACGCAGTATTTT. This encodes CAISVEVTDTQYF.

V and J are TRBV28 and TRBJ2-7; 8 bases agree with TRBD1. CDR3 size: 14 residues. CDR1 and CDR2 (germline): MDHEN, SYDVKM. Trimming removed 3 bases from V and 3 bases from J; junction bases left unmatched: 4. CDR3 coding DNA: TGTGCCAGCAGTTTCGTTGACAGGGGCTACGAGCAGTACTTC. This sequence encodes CASSFVDRGYEQYF.

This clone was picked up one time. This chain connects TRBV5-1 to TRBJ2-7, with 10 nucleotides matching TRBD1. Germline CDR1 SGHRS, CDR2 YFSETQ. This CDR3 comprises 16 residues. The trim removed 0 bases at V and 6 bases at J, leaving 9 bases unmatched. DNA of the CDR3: TGCGCCAGCAGCTTGGAGTTAGGGACAGGGGTCGGCGAGCAGTACTTC. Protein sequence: CASSLELGTGVGEQYF.

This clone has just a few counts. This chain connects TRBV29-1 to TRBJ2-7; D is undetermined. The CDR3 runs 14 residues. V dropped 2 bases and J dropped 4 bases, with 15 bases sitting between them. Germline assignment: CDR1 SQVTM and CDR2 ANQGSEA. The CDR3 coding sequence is TGCAGCGTTGAACTCGGAGCAGAACAATACGAGCAGTACTTC. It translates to CSVELGAEQYEQYF.

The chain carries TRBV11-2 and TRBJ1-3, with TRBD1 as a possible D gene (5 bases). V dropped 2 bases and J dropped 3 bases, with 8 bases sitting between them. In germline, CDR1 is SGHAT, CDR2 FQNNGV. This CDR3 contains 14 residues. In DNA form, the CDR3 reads TGTGCCAGCAGCTTAAGGAGGGGTGGAAACACCATATATTTT. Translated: CASSLRRGGNTIYF.

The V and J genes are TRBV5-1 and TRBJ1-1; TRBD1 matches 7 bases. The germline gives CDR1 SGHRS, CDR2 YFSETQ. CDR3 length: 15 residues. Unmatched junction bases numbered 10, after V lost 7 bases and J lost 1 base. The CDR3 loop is CASGKTGTANTEAFF. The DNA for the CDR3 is TGCGCCAGCGGGAAGACAGGGACAGCGAACACTGAAGCTTTCTTT.

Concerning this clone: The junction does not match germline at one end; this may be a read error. The DNA of the CDR3 is TGTTCCAGCCACGCTGGAGGGGAGACCCAGTACTTC. This codes for CSSHAGGETQYF. J is TRBJ2-5 and V is TRBV7-9; tentatively, D is TRBD2 (6 bases). CDR3 length: 12 amino acids. Looked up from germline, CDR1 is SEHNR and CDR2 is FQNEAQ (reference sequence).

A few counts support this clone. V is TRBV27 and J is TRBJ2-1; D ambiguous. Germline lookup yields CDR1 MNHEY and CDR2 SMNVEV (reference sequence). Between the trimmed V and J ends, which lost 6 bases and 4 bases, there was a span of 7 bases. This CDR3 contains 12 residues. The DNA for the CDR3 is TGTGCCAGCAGCCCCACTTACAATGAGCAGTTCTTC. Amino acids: CASSPTYNEQFF.

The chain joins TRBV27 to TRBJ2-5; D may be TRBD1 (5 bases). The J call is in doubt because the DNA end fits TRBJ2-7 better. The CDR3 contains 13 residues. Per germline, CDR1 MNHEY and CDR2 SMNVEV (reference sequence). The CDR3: CASKGYGSYEQYF. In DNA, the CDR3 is TGTGCCAGCAAGGGGTACGGGTCCTACGAGCAGTACTTC.

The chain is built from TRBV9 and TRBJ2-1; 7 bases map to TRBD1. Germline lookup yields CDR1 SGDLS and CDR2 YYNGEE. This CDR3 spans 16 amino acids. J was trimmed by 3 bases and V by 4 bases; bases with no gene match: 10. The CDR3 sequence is CASSYRDRSLYNEQFF. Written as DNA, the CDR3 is TGTGCCAGCAGCTACCGGGACAGATCCCTCTACAATGAGCAGTTCTTC.

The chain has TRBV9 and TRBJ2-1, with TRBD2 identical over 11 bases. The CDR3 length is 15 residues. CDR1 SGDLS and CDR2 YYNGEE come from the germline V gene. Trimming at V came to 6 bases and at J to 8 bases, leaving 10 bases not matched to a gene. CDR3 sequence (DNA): TGTGCCAGCACACGAGAGACTAGCGGGACCCATGAGCAGTTCTTC. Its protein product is CASTRETSGTHEQFF.

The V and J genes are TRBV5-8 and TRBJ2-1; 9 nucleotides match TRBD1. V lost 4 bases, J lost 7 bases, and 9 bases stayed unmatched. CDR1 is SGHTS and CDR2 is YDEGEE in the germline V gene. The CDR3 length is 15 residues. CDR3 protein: CASSGRTGAVNEQFF. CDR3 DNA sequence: TGTGCCAGCAGCGGCAGGACAGGGGCGGTAAATGAGCAGTTCTTC.

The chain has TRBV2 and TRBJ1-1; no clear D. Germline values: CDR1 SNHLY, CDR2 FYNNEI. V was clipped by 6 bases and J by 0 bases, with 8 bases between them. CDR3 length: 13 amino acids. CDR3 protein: CASRLEVNTEAFF. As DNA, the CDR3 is TGTGCCAGCAGACTCGAAGTGAACACTGAAGCTTTCTTT. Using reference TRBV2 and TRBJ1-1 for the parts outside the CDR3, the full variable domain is EPEVTQTPSHQVTQMGQEVILRCVPISNHLYFYWYRQILGQKVEFLVSFYNNEISEKSEIFDDQFSVERPDGSNFTLKIRSTKLEDSAMYFCASRLEVNTEAFFGQGTRLTVV.